Shown below are 9 T cell receptor beta chains from a single sample sequenced in a study of blood T cell repertoires in COVID-19. Sequenced by immunoSEQ multiplex PCR; TCRdb stores in-frame clones only, minus some. This table holds about 200,000 clones, approximately 90% found once. Sample: peripheral blood. The receptors here all came from a man aged 35-49 years with active or convalescent COVID-19.

This chain connects TRBV28 to TRBJ1-1; TRBD1 matches 7 bases. This CDR3 has 18 residues. V shed 6 bases and J 0 bases; nucleotides not matched to a gene: 16. Germline V lookup: CDR1 MDHEN, CDR2 SYDVKM. The CDR3 protein is CASSNTGVWGSMNTEAFF. The CDR3 DNA is TGTGCCAGCAGCAATACAGGGGTGTGGGGATCAATGAACACTGAAGCTTTCTTT.

The gene calls are TRBV2 and TRBJ2-7; possible D gene TRBD1, 5 bases. V was shortened by 1 base and J by 0 bases, with 7 bases between the two germline ends. CDR3 length: 14 amino acids. Germline assignment: CDR1 SNHLY and CDR2 FYNNEI. This chain's CDR3 is CASSEGDSSYEQYF. The CDR3 nucleotides are TGTGCCAGCAGTGAAGGTGACAGCTCCTACGAGCAGTACTTC.

This chain uses TRBV12-3 or TRBV12-4 with TRBJ1-1, with D uncertain. CDR3 length equals 13 residues. Trimming took 6 bases from V and 4 from J, leaving 12 bases between them. In DNA form, the CDR3 reads TGTGCCAGCAGACCCCCCTCTACCACTGAAGCTTTCTTT. Amino acid sequence: CASRPPSTTEAFF.

This chain connects TRBV10-3 to TRBJ2-4; 8 bases line up with TRBD2. Per the germline V gene, CDR1 is ENHRY and CDR2 is SYGVKD. Unmatched junction bases numbered 3, after V lost 3 bases and J lost 2 bases. The CDR3 covers 15 residues. CDR3: CAISEVSGTKNIQYF. CDR3 coding DNA: TGTGCCATCAGTGAAGTTAGCGGGACCAAAAACATTCAGTACTTC.

This chain joins TRBV7-6 and TRBJ2-5; 14 bases line up with TRBD2. The CDR3 length is 18 residues. Per the germline V gene, CDR1 is SGHVS and CDR2 is FNYEAQ. The junction had 8 bases not matched to a gene; V was cut back by 0 bases and J by 5 bases. CDR3 coding DNA: TGTGCCAGCAGCTTAGCGCTAGGACTAGCGGGAGGTTTGGAGACCCAGTACTTC. It translates to CASSLALGLAGGLETQYF. Full variable domain (rest looked up from reference TRBV7-6 and TRBJ2-5): GAGVSQSPRYKVTKRGQDVALRCDPISGHVSLYWYRQALGQGPEFLTYFNYEAQQDKSGLPNDRFSAERPEGSISTLTIQRTEQRDSAMYRCASSLALGLAGGLETQYFGPGTRLLVL.

The chain has TRBV30 and TRBJ1-5; D remains ambiguous. Trimming removed 1 base from V and 1 base from J, with 5 bases in between. CDR3 size: 13 residues. Germline CDR1 reads GTSNPN; CDR2 reads SVGIG (reference sequence). The CDR3 DNA reads TGTGCCTGGAGTGAAAGCAGCAATCAGCCCCAGCATTTT. Protein: CAWSESSNQPQHF.

Here the CDR3 DNA reads TGTGCCACCTCCACCGGGGAGCTGTTTTTT. Its translation: CATSTGELFF. J is TRBJ2-2 and V is TRBV28, with D uncertain. This CDR3 region has 10 residues. Between the trimmed V and J ends, which lost 10 bases and 4 bases, there was a span of 4 bases. CDR1 is MDHEN and CDR2 is SYDVKM in the germline V gene. Supplemented by reference TRBV28 and TRBJ2-2, the full variable domain reads DVKVTQSSRYLVKRTGEKVFLECVQDMDHENMFWYRQDPGLGLRLIYFSYDVKMKEKGDIPEGYSVSREKKERFSLILESASTNQTSMYLCATSTGELFFGEGSRLTVL.

The rearrangement joins TRBV6-5 to TRBJ2-7; 9 nucleotides line up with TRBD2. V dropped 6 bases and J dropped 3; count of bases not matched to a gene: 6. Germline CDR1 is MNHEY and CDR2 is SVGAGI. The CDR3 has 14 amino acids. CDR3 sequence reads: CASSATSGDYEQYF. CDR3 nucleotides: TGTGCCAGCAGCGCGACTAGCGGAGACTACGAGCAGTACTTC.

The chain employs TRBV6-1 and TRBJ2-7; D ambiguous. CDR1 MNHNS and CDR2 SASEGT come from the germline V gene. The CDR3 is 16 amino acids. The V end lost 0 bases, the J end lost 0 bases, and 12 bases lay between the germline ends. The CDR3 here is CASSEARLLSSYEQYF. The CDR3, as DNA: TGTGCCAGCAGTGAAGCAAGACTCCTGAGCTCCTACGAGCAGTACTTC.